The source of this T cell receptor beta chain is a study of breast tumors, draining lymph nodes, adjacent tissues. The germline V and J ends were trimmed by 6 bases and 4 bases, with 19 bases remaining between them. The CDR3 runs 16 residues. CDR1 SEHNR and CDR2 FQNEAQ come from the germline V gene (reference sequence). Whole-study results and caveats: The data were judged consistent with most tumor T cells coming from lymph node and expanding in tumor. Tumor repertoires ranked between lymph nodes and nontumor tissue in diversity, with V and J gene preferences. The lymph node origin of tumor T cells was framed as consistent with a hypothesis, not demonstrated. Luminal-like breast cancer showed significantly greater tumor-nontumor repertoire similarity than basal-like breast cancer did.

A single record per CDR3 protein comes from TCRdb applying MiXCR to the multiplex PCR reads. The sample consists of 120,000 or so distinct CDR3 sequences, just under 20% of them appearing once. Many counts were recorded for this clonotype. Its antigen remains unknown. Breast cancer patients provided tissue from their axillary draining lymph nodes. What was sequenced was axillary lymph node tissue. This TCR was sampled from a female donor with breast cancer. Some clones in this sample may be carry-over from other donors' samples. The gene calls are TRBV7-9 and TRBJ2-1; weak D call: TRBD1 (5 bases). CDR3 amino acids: CASRHRQGNLYNEQFF. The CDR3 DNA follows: TGTGCCAGCAGACACCGGCAGGGTAACCTATACAATGAGCAGTTCTTC.